These 10 T cell receptor beta chains came from one sample sequenced in a study of blood T cell repertoires in COVID-19 (dated by TCRdb to about 2020). The library was prepared using the immunoSEQ multiplex PCR assay. The clones in this table, taken by TCRdb from immuneACCESS, are in-frame only. Not every clone is retained; where verified, under half of the shortfall comes from an unresolved V gene, and the cause of the rest is unknown. This sample comprises 150,000 or so clones, about 89% of them detected only once. Approximately 6.2% of the sample goes to the ten largest clones. Sequencing used peripheral blood. These receptors originate from a man older than 75 with acute or convalescent COVID-19.

The chain has TRBV7-9 and TRBJ2-3; D is perhaps TRBD1 (6 bases). V shed 2 bases and J shed 0 bases, with 9 bases lying between them. The CDR3 sequence is 15 residues long. Germline V gene data show CDR1 as SEHNR and CDR2 as FQNEAQ (reference sequence). CDR3: CASSLIRGSTDTQYF. CDR3 sequence (DNA): TGTGCCAGCAGCTTAATCAGGGGTAGCACAGATACGCAGTATTTT.

The genes are TRBV28 and TRBJ1-5, with D maybe TRBD1 (6 bases). The ends were cut back, 4 bases at V and 14 bases at J, with 21 bases in the middle. This CDR3 is built from 14 residues. The germline gives CDR1 MDHEN, CDR2 SYDVKM. The CDR3 nucleotides are TGTGCCAGCAGTTCAACATTTGAGGGGGTGGGGAAGCATTTT. Protein: CASSSTFEGVGKHF.

The CDR3 coding sequence is TGTGCCAGCTCCGCGTCGGGTTACGAGCAGTACTTC. Translating it yields CASSASGYEQYF. The rearrangement links TRBV18 to TRBJ2-7; D is uncertain. The V and J ends lost 6 bases and 4 bases respectively, with 10 bases between them. CDR1 is KGHSH, CDR2 LQKENI, per germline. The CDR3 totals 12 residues.

The chain joins TRBV11-1 to TRBJ2-5, with no clear D. CDR3 length: 15 residues. Germline V gene sequence: CDR1 SGHAT, CDR2 FQDESV (reference sequence). The V end was cut by 5 bases, the J end by 0 bases, with 13 bases between. The CDR3 is CASSPSRHHQETQYF. CDR3 sequence (DNA): TGTGCCAGCAGCCCCAGCAGACACCACCAAGAGACCCAGTACTTC.

The chain employs TRBV18 and TRBJ2-7, with 9 bases lining up with TRBD1. The CDR3 is 14 amino acids. Germline lookup yields CDR1 KGHSH and CDR2 LQKENI. V dropped 4 bases and J dropped 5; count of bases not matched to a gene: 6. The CDR3 DNA reads TGTGCCAGCTCACAACAGGGGGCGATCAACGAGCAGTACTTC. It translates to CASSQQGAINEQYF.

The V call is TRBV11-2, the J call TRBJ1-2; 10 bases fit TRBD1. Germline V gene data show CDR1 as SGHAT and CDR2 as FQNNGV. The CDR3 spans 15 residues. V lost 1 base to trimming and J lost 5 bases; unmatched junction nucleotides: 4. The CDR3 spells CASSLGGTGAYGYTF. In DNA form, the CDR3 reads TGTGCCAGCAGCTTAGGCGGGACAGGGGCGTATGGCTACACCTTC.

The chain joins TRBV3-1 (or the pseudogene TRBV3-2) to TRBJ1-3; D possibly corresponds to TRBD1 (6 bases). Germline CDR1 LGHDT, CDR2 YNNKEL (reference sequence). There are 16 residues in the CDR3. Trimming took off 3 bases at V and 2 bases at J, with 14 bases between the two ends. In DNA form, the CDR3 reads TGTGCCAGCAGCCATGAGGGGGGGTGGACTGGAAACACCATATATTTT. This gives the protein CASSHEGGWTGNTIYF.

V and J are TRBV6-5 and TRBJ2-7; a weak D match, TRBD1 (6 bases). Germline values: CDR1 MNHEY, CDR2 SVGAGI. Trimming shortened V by 4 bases and J by 6 bases, and 10 bases separated the two germline ends. The CDR3 extends over 12 amino acids. The CDR3 sequence: CASSSRGTEQYF. As DNA, the CDR3 is TGTGCCAGCAGTTCTAGGGGGACCGAGCAGTACTTC.

With respect to this clone: Other DNA sequences in this sample translate to the same CDR3. The V call is TRBV12-3 or TRBV12-4, the J call TRBJ2-2; D perhaps matches TRBD2 (6 bases). This CDR3 has 13 residues. Trimming took 7 bases from V and 2 from J, leaving 8 bases between them. The CDR3 here is CASIAGNTGELFF. As DNA, the CDR3 is TGTGCCAGCATTGCGGGAAACACCGGGGAGCTGTTTTTT.

A single count supports this clone. The chain couples TRBV27 to TRBJ2-5, with TRBD2 matching 7 bases. Per germline, CDR1 MNHEY and CDR2 SMNVEV (reference sequence). The CDR3 sequence is 14 residues long. The trim removed 5 bases at V and 4 bases at J, leaving 7 bases unmatched. The CDR3 DNA follows: TGTGCCAGCAGTCCTCAAGCGGGGCCAGAGACCCAGTACTTC. Amino acid sequence: CASSPQAGPETQYF.